This is a list of T cell receptor beta chains from one sample in a study of T cell responses to AZD1222 COVID-19 vaccine. Sequencing was performed with immunoSEQ multiplex PCR; in TCRdb, only in-frame clones are kept and a portion is missing. The table lists tens of thousands of clones, over 75% of them singletons. This specimen consisted of peripheral blood, obtained on day 0 of AZD1222 vaccination. The receptors stem from an adult in good health. The CDR3 runs from the conserved cysteine through the conserved F or W. D genes are given only for firm matches. Clone size is given for some rows only: seen once, a few or many times, or a class if the clone is expanded.

V gene,J gene,clone size,D gene,CDR3 protein,CDR3 DNA
TRBV5-8,TRBJ2-6,.,.,CASSLVRVTGANVLTF,TGTGCCAGCAGCTTGGTTCGGGTCACTGGGGCCAACGTCCTGACTTTC
TRBV24-1,TRBJ2-3,.,TRBD1,CATSDSGQGARGDTQYF,TGTGCCACCAGTGATTCCGGACAGGGGGCGAGGGGGGATACGCAGTATTTT
TRBV7-9,TRBJ1-5,.,.,CASSPGTPQGNQPQHF,TGTGCCAGCAGCCCCGGGACTCCTCAGGGCAATCAGCCCCAGCATTTT
TRBV4-3,TRBJ1-2,.,.,CASSQDGGPYGYTF,TGCGCCAGCAGCCAAGATGGGGGACCCTATGGCTACACCTTC
TRBV5-1,TRBJ1-2,.,.,CASSLPGTVTYGYTF,TGCGCCAGCAGCTTACCCGGGACGGTCACCTATGGCTACACCTTC
TRBV4-1,TRBJ1-1,.,.,CASSQDLAGGSITEAFF,TGCGCCAGCAGCCAAGATCTGGCGGGGGGGAGTATCACTGAAGCTTTCTTT
TRBV4-3,TRBJ2-6,.,.,CASSLRAILSSGANVLTF,TGCGCCAGCAGCCTAAGGGCGATATTAAGCTCTGGGGCCAACGTCCTGACTTTC
TRBV6-5,TRBJ2-7,.,.,CASRLTSSSYEQYF,TGTGCCAGCAGACTCACCTCGAGCTCCTACGAGCAGTACTTC
TRBV19,TRBJ2-4,.,.,CASSIAPTGWGRKNIQYF,TGTGCCAGTAGTATAGCCCCGACCGGATGGGGGCGCAAAAACATTCAGTACTTC
TRBV28,TRBJ1-2,few,.,CASRYPGLYYGYTF,TGTGCCAGCAGGTATCCGGGACTATACTATGGCTACACCTTC
TRBV12-3/TRBV12-4,TRBJ2-5,.,.,CASGPKGVTQYF,TGTGCCAGCGGCCCAAAGGGAGTGACCCAGTACTTC
TRBV4-1,TRBJ2-3,.,TRBD1,CASSLAGQASTDTQYF,TGCGCCAGCAGCCTGGCGGGACAGGCTAGCACAGATACGCAGTATTTT
TRBV2,TRBJ1-6,.,.,CASSPGGQGDLSHF,TGTGCCAGCAGCCCTGGGGGGCAGGGCGATCTTTCCCACTTT
TRBV12-3/TRBV12-4,TRBJ1-2,.,.,CASSLRSEHTF,TGTGCCAGCAGTTTAAGGTCTGAACATACCTTC
TRBV5-6,TRBJ2-5,.,TRBD1,CASSFKGAGETQYF,TGTGCCAGCAGCTTTAAGGGGGCAGGAGAGACCCAGTACTTC
TRBV20-1,TRBJ2-5,.,.,CSAIEETQYF,TGCAGTGCTATTGAAGAGACCCAGTACTTC
TRBV30,TRBJ1-5,.,.,CAWSVGYSNQPQHF,TGTGCCTGGAGTGTGGGCTATAGCAATCAGCCCCAGCATTTT
TRBV6-1,TRBJ2-5,.,.,CASSETEGRRETQYF,TGTGCCAGCAGTGAGACGGAGGGGCGAAGGGAGACCCAGTACTTC
TRBV2,TRBJ1-1,.,.,CASSSGTANTEAFF,TGTGCCAGCAGTTCCGGGACGGCGAACACTGAAGCTTTCTTT
TRBV5-5,TRBJ2-7,.,TRBD1,CASSYGTGDYEQYF,TGTGCCAGCAGCTACGGGACAGGGGACTACGAGCAGTACTTC
TRBV5-1,TRBJ2-5,.,.,CASKNFETQYF,TGCGCCAGCAAGAATTTCGAGACCCAGTACTTC
TRBV10-3,TRBJ1-5,.,.,CAISDNNQPQHF,TGTGCCATCAGCGATAACAATCAGCCCCAGCATTTT
TRBV6-2/TRBV6-3,TRBJ2-4,.,TRBD2,CASSPLAEGMYIQYF,TGTGCCAGCAGCCCACTAGCGGAAGGGATGTACATTCAGTACTTC
TRBV4-1,TRBJ2-5,.,.,CASSHGPETQYF,TGCGCCAGCAGCCATGGTCCAGAGACCCAGTACTTC